This TCR beta chain was retrieved from a study of T cell repertoires in cytomegalovirus infection. Study summary: As its CMV epitopes, the study selected recently identified HLA-C-restricted and well-studied HLA-B-restricted targets. Public TCR beta signatures indicated both CMV infection and matching HLA type.

Concerning this clonotype: No antigen is known for it.

TCRdb re-called the reads with MiXCR, one entry per CDR3 protein. Counted here are around 340,000 distinct CDR3 sequences, roughly 29% occurring once; the ten biggest clones make up about 20%. Points from the study as a whole: Adding up the frequency of public TCR beta families identified people who carried CMV plus the relevant HLA. HLA-C-restricted CMV clonotypes gave the most frequent clonotype in two of eight donors.

This sequence was found in a human donor in good health (CMV status not recorded). Some clones in this sample may be carry-over from other donors' samples. The material sequenced was cultured PBMCs, taken from culture after CMV antigen stimulation.

The CDR3 DNA reads as TGTGCCAGCAGATTAAATCTAGCGGGGGCCCCGGGAGTGGACAAAAACATTCAGTACTTC. This encodes CASRLNLAGAPGVDKNIQYF. The rearrangement joins TRBV7-2 to TRBJ2-4; 10 positions agree with TRBD2. CDR1 SGHTA and CDR2 FQGNSA come from the germline V gene. The CDR3 sequence is 20 residues long. With 6 bases clipped from V and 3 bases from J, the junction kept 20 bases outside the gene matches.